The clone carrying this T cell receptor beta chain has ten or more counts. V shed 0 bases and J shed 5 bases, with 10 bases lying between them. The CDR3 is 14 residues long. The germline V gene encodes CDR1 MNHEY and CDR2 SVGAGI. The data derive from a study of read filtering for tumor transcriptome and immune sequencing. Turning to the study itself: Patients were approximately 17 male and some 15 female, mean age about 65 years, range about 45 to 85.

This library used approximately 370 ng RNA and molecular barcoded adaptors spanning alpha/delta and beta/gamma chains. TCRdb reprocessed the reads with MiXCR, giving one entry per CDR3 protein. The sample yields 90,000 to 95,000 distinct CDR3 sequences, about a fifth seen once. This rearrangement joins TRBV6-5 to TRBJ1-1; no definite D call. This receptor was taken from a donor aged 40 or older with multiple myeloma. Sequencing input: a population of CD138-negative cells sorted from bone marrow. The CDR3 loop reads CASSYSHPGTEAFF. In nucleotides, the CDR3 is TGTGCCAGCAGTTACTCCCACCCTGGGACTGAAGCTTTCTTT.